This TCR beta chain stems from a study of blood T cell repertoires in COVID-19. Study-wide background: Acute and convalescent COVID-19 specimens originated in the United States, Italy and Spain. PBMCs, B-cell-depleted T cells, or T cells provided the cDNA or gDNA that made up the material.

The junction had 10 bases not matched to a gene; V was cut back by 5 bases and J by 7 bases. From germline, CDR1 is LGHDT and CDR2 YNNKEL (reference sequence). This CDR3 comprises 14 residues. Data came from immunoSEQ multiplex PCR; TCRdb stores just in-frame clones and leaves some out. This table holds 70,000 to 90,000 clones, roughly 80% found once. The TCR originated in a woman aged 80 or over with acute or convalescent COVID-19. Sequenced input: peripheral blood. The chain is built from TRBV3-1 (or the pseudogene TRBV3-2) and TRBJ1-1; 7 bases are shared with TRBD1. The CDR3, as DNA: TGTGCCAGCAGCGTTACAGGGGCAGGTGGTGAAGCTTTCTTT. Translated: CASSVTGAGGEAFF.